This T cell receptor (beta chain) was recovered during a study of T cell repertoires in cytomegalovirus infection. MiXCR, run by TCRdb on the reads, gives a single entry per CDR3 protein. The data hold 300,000 to 450,000 distinct CDR3 sequences, with around 18% observed a single time. Germline V gene sequence: CDR1 SGHRS, CDR2 YFSETQ. The J segment lost 3 bases and the V segment lost 5 bases, leaving 9 bases of the junction unmatched. The CDR3 consists of 15 residues. This receptor was taken from a human donor in good health (CMV status not recorded). Some clones in this sample may be carry-over from other donors' samples. Sequenced material: PBMCs. The chain employs TRBV5-1 and TRBJ1-2, with TRBD1 identical over 8 bases. The CDR3 is CASSSDQGAYYGYTF. The CDR3 DNA reads as TGCGCCAGCAGTTCCGACCAGGGGGCTTACTATGGCTACACCTTC. Combining the CDR3 with reference TRBV5-1 and TRBJ1-2 gives the whole variable domain KAGVTQTPRYLIKTRGQQVTLSCSPISGHRSVSWYQQTPGQGLQFLFEYFSETQRNKGNFPGRFSGRQFSNSRSEMNVSTLELGDSALYLCASSSDQGAYYGYTFGSGTRLTVV.